These T cell receptor beta chains were read from a single sample in a study of blood T cell repertoires in COVID-19. Sequencing was performed with immunoSEQ multiplex PCR; in TCRdb, only in-frame clones are kept and a portion is missing. The data show roughly 240,000 clones, about 80% seen once. Sequenced sample: peripheral blood. The receptors stem from a woman older than 75 with acute or convalescent COVID-19. The CDR3 runs from the conserved cysteine through the conserved F or W. D genes are given only for firm matches. Expanded clones get a size class; other rows say once, few or many, or leave the size out.

v_gene: TRBV27
d_gene: .
abundance: once
j_gene: TRBJ2-1
CDR3nt: TGTGCCAGCAGTCCCCTTTCGTCGGTCCCATCTCCCTATGAGCAGTTCTTC
CDR3aa: CASSPLSSVPSPYEQFF

v_gene: TRBV27
d_gene: TRBD2
abundance: .
j_gene: TRBJ2-2
CDR3nt: TGTGCCAGCAGAACGGCGCGGGGGGTCGCGAACACCGGGGAGCTGTTTTTT
CDR3aa: CASRTARGVANTGELFF

v_gene: TRBV5-1
d_gene: .
abundance: .
j_gene: TRBJ1-1
CDR3nt: TGCGCCAGCAGCTTGCTTATCCCCCCAGGGGAAGCTTTCTTT
CDR3aa: CASSLLIPPGEAFF

v_gene: TRBV2
d_gene: TRBD2
abundance: few
j_gene: TRBJ2-5
CDR3nt: TGTGCCAGCAGTTGGGGACGGACTAGCGGGACCCAAGAGACCCAGTACTTC
CDR3aa: CASSWGRTSGTQETQYF

v_gene: TRBV19
d_gene: TRBD1
abundance: few
j_gene: TRBJ1-6
CDR3nt: TGTGCCAGTAGCCCCGGACAGGGTCGTAATTCACCCCTCCACTTT
CDR3aa: CASSPGQGRNSPLHF

v_gene: TRBV7-2
d_gene: TRBD2
abundance: .
j_gene: TRBJ2-3
CDR3nt: TGTGCCAGCAGCTCAAAGAGCGGGGGGGTCCCAGATACGCAGTATTTT
CDR3aa: CASSSKSGGVPDTQYF

v_gene: TRBV7-3
d_gene: TRBD2
abundance: once
j_gene: TRBJ2-3
CDR3nt: TGTGCCAGCAGCTTAGGAGCTAGCGGATCCACAGATACGCAGTATTTT
CDR3aa: CASSLGASGSTDTQYF

v_gene: TRBV28
d_gene: .
abundance: .
j_gene: TRBJ1-1
CDR3nt: TGTGCCAGCAACTTCCTCCGGGGAACTGAAGCTTTCTTT
CDR3aa: CASNFLRGTEAFF

v_gene: TRBV6-2/TRBV6-3
d_gene: TRBD2
abundance: .
j_gene: TRBJ2-1
CDR3nt: TGTGCCAGCAGCGATACTAGCGGGAGGCTGTTCTTC
CDR3aa: CASSDTSGRLFF

v_gene: TRBV12-3/TRBV12-4
d_gene: TRBD1
abundance: .
j_gene: TRBJ1-1
CDR3nt: TGTGCCAGCAGTCTCGGGACAGGGGGCGCTTCTTTCTTT
CDR3aa: CASSLGTGGASFF

v_gene: TRBV4-3
d_gene: TRBD1
abundance: .
j_gene: TRBJ1-2
CDR3nt: TGCGCCAGCAGCTTCCAGGGGGCTTCAAACTATGGCTACACCTTC
CDR3aa: CASSFQGASNYGYTF

v_gene: TRBV7-6
d_gene: TRBD1
abundance: .
j_gene: TRBJ1-1
CDR3nt: TGTGCCAGCAGCCCACCAGGGGGCACTGAAGCTTTCTTT
CDR3aa: CASSPPGGTEAFF

v_gene: TRBV7-8
d_gene: .
abundance: .
j_gene: TRBJ1-5
CDR3nt: TGTGCCAGCAGCTTAGCGTACGGCCGGGGCAATCAGCCCCAGCATTTT
CDR3aa: CASSLAYGRGNQPQHF

v_gene: TRBV7-2
d_gene: TRBD1
abundance: .
j_gene: TRBJ2-7
CDR3nt: TGTGCCAGCAGCTTAACCTATGGGACAGGGCGCGAGCAGTACTTC
CDR3aa: CASSLTYGTGREQYF

v_gene: TRBV7-3
d_gene: TRBD1
abundance: .
j_gene: TRBJ1-5
CDR3nt: TGTGCCAGCAGCGCTACAGGGGGCACCGATCAGCCCCAGCATTTT
CDR3aa: CASSATGGTDQPQHF

v_gene: TRBV2
d_gene: .
abundance: .
j_gene: TRBJ2-5
CDR3nt: TGTGCCAGAAGTGGGTTAGTCGGGGAGACCCAGTACTTC
CDR3aa: CARSGLVGETQYF

v_gene: TRBV9
d_gene: .
abundance: .
j_gene: TRBJ2-1
CDR3nt: TGTGCCAGCAGCGGGTTTAGCGGAAACAATGAGCAGTTCTTC
CDR3aa: CASSGFSGNNEQFF

v_gene: TRBV7-3
d_gene: TRBD2
abundance: .
j_gene: TRBJ2-1
CDR3nt: TGTGCCAGCAGCTTAAAAGGACTAGCGGGGGGCTCCTACAATGAGCAGTTCTTC
CDR3aa: CASSLKGLAGGSYNEQFF

v_gene: TRBV4-3
d_gene: TRBD1
abundance: .
j_gene: TRBJ2-7
CDR3nt: TGCGCCAGCAGCCAAGATTCACAGGGGGCTGGCGAGCAGTACTTC
CDR3aa: CASSQDSQGAGEQYF

v_gene: TRBV7-3
d_gene: TRBD2
abundance: .
j_gene: TRBJ2-3
CDR3nt: TGTGCCAGCAGCTTAGTTCTAGCGGGGGGCACAGATACGCAGTATTTT
CDR3aa: CASSLVLAGGTDTQYF

v_gene: TRBV12-3/TRBV12-4
d_gene: .
abundance: .
j_gene: TRBJ1-1
CDR3nt: TGTGCCAGCAAACTAAACGTTGGGACTGAAGCTTTCTTT
CDR3aa: CASKLNVGTEAFF

v_gene: TRBV19
d_gene: TRBD2
abundance: few
j_gene: TRBJ2-7
CDR3nt: TGTGCCAGTCAGTCGGCGGGGGTTCCCTACGAGCAGTACTTC
CDR3aa: CASQSAGVPYEQYF

v_gene: TRBV19
d_gene: TRBD1
abundance: .
j_gene: TRBJ1-1
CDR3nt: TGTGCCAGTAGTATGCGACAGGGCTCGAACACTGAAGCTTTCTTT
CDR3aa: CASSMRQGSNTEAFF

v_gene: TRBV28
d_gene: .
abundance: .
j_gene: TRBJ2-7
CDR3nt: TGTGCCAGCAGTTTGATAAGCGGCAGCCAGTACGAGCAGTACTTC
CDR3aa: CASSLISGSQYEQYF